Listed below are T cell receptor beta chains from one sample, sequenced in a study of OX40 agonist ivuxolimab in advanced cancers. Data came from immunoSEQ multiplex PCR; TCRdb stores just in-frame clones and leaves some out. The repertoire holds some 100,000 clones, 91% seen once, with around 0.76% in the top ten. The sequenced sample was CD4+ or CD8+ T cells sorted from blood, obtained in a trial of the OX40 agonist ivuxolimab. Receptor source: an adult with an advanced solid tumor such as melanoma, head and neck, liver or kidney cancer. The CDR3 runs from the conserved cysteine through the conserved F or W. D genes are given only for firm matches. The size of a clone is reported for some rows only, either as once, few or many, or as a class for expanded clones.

cdr3_aa: CASSEARTPGANVLTF; cdr3_nt: TGTGCCAGCAGTGAGGCTAGGACCCCCGGGGCCAACGTCCTGACTTTC; clone_size: -; v_call: TRBV2; j_call: TRBJ2-6; d_call: -; cdr3_length: 16
cdr3_aa: CASTLVGVDSPLHF; cdr3_nt: TGTGCCAGCACCTTGGTCGGGGTTGATTCACCCCTCCACTTT; clone_size: -; v_call: TRBV2; j_call: TRBJ1-6; d_call: -; cdr3_length: 14
cdr3_aa: CASSTQGNTEAFF; cdr3_nt: TGTGCCAGCAGCACACAGGGTAACACTGAAGCTTTCTTT; clone_size: -; v_call: TRBV7-9; j_call: TRBJ1-1; d_call: -; cdr3_length: 13
cdr3_aa: CASSLPTGSTDTQYF; cdr3_nt: TGTGCCAGCAGCTTACCGACAGGGAGCACAGATACGCAGTATTTT; clone_size: -; v_call: TRBV11-3; j_call: TRBJ2-3; d_call: TRBD1; cdr3_length: 15
cdr3_aa: CASSETGDSGGYGYTF; cdr3_nt: TGTGCCAGCAGTGAAACCGGGGACTCCGGCGGCTATGGCTACACCTTC; clone_size: -; v_call: TRBV6-1; j_call: TRBJ1-2; d_call: -; cdr3_length: 16
cdr3_aa: CASARGSNTGELFF; cdr3_nt: TGTGCCAGCGCCAGGGGGTCGAACACCGGGGAGCTGTTTTTT; clone_size: -; v_call: TRBV7-9; j_call: TRBJ2-2; d_call: TRBD1; cdr3_length: 14
cdr3_aa: CASSTKDQGSSGYTF; cdr3_nt: TGTGCCAGCAGCACAAAAGACCAGGGGAGTTCTGGCTACACCTTC; clone_size: -; v_call: TRBV5-8; j_call: TRBJ1-2; d_call: -; cdr3_length: 15
cdr3_aa: CASSTSDRDGANVLTF; cdr3_nt: TGTGCCAGCAGCACTTCTGACAGGGACGGGGCCAACGTCCTGACTTTC; clone_size: -; v_call: TRBV7-3; j_call: TRBJ2-6; d_call: TRBD1; cdr3_length: 16
cdr3_aa: CASSLESTRTSQDTQYF; cdr3_nt: TGTGCCAGCAGCTTAGAATCGACTAGAACAAGCCAAGATACGCAGTATTTT; clone_size: -; v_call: TRBV4-2; j_call: TRBJ2-3; d_call: -; cdr3_length: 17
cdr3_aa: CASKTSGAYEQYF; cdr3_nt: TGTGCCAGCAAGACTAGCGGGGCCTACGAGCAGTACTTC; clone_size: once; v_call: TRBV6-1; j_call: TRBJ2-7; d_call: TRBD2; cdr3_length: 13
cdr3_aa: CASSRDPISEQYF; cdr3_nt: TGTGCCAGCAGCCGCGATCCCATCTCCGAGCAGTACTTC; clone_size: -; v_call: TRBV7-2; j_call: TRBJ2-7; d_call: -; cdr3_length: 13
cdr3_aa: CASSKWWGNRVNYGYTF; cdr3_nt: TGTGCCAGCAGCAAATGGTGGGGGAACAGGGTTAACTATGGCTACACCTTC; clone_size: -; v_call: TRBV21-1; j_call: TRBJ1-2; d_call: -; cdr3_length: 17
cdr3_aa: CASSYGVGQYF; cdr3_nt: TGTGCCAGCAGTTACGGGGTCGGGCAGTACTTC; clone_size: -; v_call: TRBV6-6; j_call: TRBJ2-7; d_call: -; cdr3_length: 11
cdr3_aa: CASSSQATGSNEQFF; cdr3_nt: TGCGCCAGCAGCTCACAAGCGACAGGGTCCAATGAGCAGTTCTTC; clone_size: -; v_call: TRBV4-3; j_call: TRBJ2-1; d_call: TRBD1; cdr3_length: 15
cdr3_aa: CASSLRQGGDTQYF; cdr3_nt: TGCGCCAGCAGCTTGAGACAGGGAGGAGATACGCAGTATTTT; clone_size: -; v_call: TRBV5-1; j_call: TRBJ2-3; d_call: -; cdr3_length: 14
cdr3_aa: CAWSVSPGNTIYF; cdr3_nt: TGTGCCTGGAGTGTAAGTCCTGGAAACACCATATATTTT; clone_size: -; v_call: TRBV30; j_call: TRBJ1-3; d_call: -; cdr3_length: 13
cdr3_aa: CASSLVGQGNNEQFF; cdr3_nt: TGTGCCAGCAGCTTAGTAGGGCAGGGGAACAATGAGCAGTTCTTC; clone_size: -; v_call: TRBV7-9; j_call: TRBJ2-1; d_call: -; cdr3_length: 15
cdr3_aa: CAWSATTELFF; cdr3_nt: TGTGCCTGGAGTGCGACCACGGAGCTGTTTTTT; clone_size: -; v_call: TRBV30; j_call: TRBJ2-2; d_call: -; cdr3_length: 11
cdr3_aa: CASSFTSDRYNEQFF; cdr3_nt: TGTGCCAGCAGCTTCACGAGTGATAGGTACAATGAGCAGTTCTTC; clone_size: -; v_call: TRBV7-9; j_call: TRBJ2-1; d_call: -; cdr3_length: 15
cdr3_aa: CASSVEGRLAGGHSYNEQFF; cdr3_nt: TGTGCCAGCAGCGTAGAGGGGCGACTAGCGGGAGGGCATAGCTACAATGAGCAGTTCTTC; clone_size: once; v_call: TRBV9; j_call: TRBJ2-1; d_call: TRBD2; cdr3_length: 20
cdr3_aa: CASSLGLAVSSYEQYF; cdr3_nt: TGTGCCAGCTCACTAGGACTAGCGGTGAGCTCCTACGAGCAGTACTTC; clone_size: -; v_call: TRBV18; j_call: TRBJ2-7; d_call: TRBD2; cdr3_length: 16
cdr3_aa: CAIRGDALDTEAFF; cdr3_nt: TGTGCCATCAGGGGGGACGCCCTGGACACTGAAGCTTTCTTT; clone_size: -; v_call: TRBV10-3; j_call: TRBJ1-1; d_call: -; cdr3_length: 14
cdr3_aa: CASSPKSVLADSYNEQFF; cdr3_nt: TGTGCCAGCAGCCCAAAGTCCGTTCTAGCGGACTCCTACAATGAGCAGTTCTTC; clone_size: -; v_call: TRBV7-9; j_call: TRBJ2-1; d_call: TRBD2; cdr3_length: 18
cdr3_aa: CASSLVGRQGYTF; cdr3_nt: TGTGCCAGCAGCTTGGTGGGACGCCAGGGCTACACCTTC; clone_size: -; v_call: TRBV5-4; j_call: TRBJ1-2; d_call: -; cdr3_length: 13
cdr3_aa: CASSYAGTSSYEQYF; cdr3_nt: TGTGCCAGCAGTTACGCCGGGACTAGTTCCTACGAGCAGTACTTC; clone_size: -; v_call: TRBV6-5; j_call: TRBJ2-7; d_call: TRBD2; cdr3_length: 15
cdr3_aa: CASSHISGRGQSDTQYF; cdr3_nt: TGTGCCAGTAGTCATATTAGCGGGAGGGGGCAAAGTGATACGCAGTATTTT; clone_size: -; v_call: TRBV19; j_call: TRBJ2-3; d_call: TRBD2; cdr3_length: 17
cdr3_aa: CASSVGQGASQPQHF; cdr3_nt: TGTGCCAGCAGCGTAGGGCAGGGGGCAAGTCAGCCCCAGCATTTT; clone_size: -; v_call: TRBV9; j_call: TRBJ1-5; d_call: TRBD1; cdr3_length: 15
cdr3_aa: CASLHPGTGELFF; cdr3_nt: TGTGCCAGCCTCCACCCGGGTACCGGGGAGCTGTTTTTT; clone_size: once; v_call: TRBV11-3; j_call: TRBJ2-2; d_call: -; cdr3_length: 13
cdr3_aa: CVGAQNYGYTF; cdr3_nt: TGTGTGGGGGCGCAAAACTATGGCTACACCTTC; clone_size: -; v_call: TRBV30; j_call: TRBJ1-2; d_call: -; cdr3_length: 11
cdr3_aa: CAWTRDRADYGYTF; cdr3_nt: TGTGCCTGGACCAGAGACAGGGCTGACTATGGCTACACCTTC; clone_size: -; v_call: TRBV30; j_call: TRBJ1-2; d_call: TRBD1; cdr3_length: 14
cdr3_aa: CASSLGQGNQPQHF; cdr3_nt: TGTGCCAGCAGCCTTGGACAGGGCAATCAGCCCCAGCATTTT; clone_size: -; v_call: TRBV7-9; j_call: TRBJ1-5; d_call: TRBD1; cdr3_length: 14
cdr3_aa: CASSRPGQQGTEAFF; cdr3_nt: TGTGCCAGCAGTAGACCGGGACAACAGGGAACTGAAGCTTTCTTT; clone_size: -; v_call: TRBV6-5; j_call: TRBJ1-1; d_call: -; cdr3_length: 15
cdr3_aa: CASSQVRMRDEQFF; cdr3_nt: TGTGCCAGCAGCCAAGTCAGGATGCGCGATGAGCAGTTCTTC; clone_size: -; v_call: TRBV14; j_call: TRBJ2-1; d_call: -; cdr3_length: 14
cdr3_aa: CASSLELGKLFF; cdr3_nt: TGTGCCAGCAGCTTAGAACTCGGAAAACTGTTTTTT; clone_size: -; v_call: TRBV11-3; j_call: TRBJ1-4; d_call: -; cdr3_length: 12
cdr3_aa: CASSLGGPRQPQHF; cdr3_nt: TGTGCCAGCAGCTTAGGAGGGCCCAGGCAGCCCCAGCATTTT; clone_size: -; v_call: TRBV7-2; j_call: TRBJ1-5; d_call: -; cdr3_length: 14
cdr3_aa: CTSSQDLSSTTIAPDTQYF; cdr3_nt: TGCACCAGCAGCCAAGATCTTTCGTCCACTACAATCGCTCCAGATACGCAGTATTTT; clone_size: -; v_call: TRBV1; j_call: TRBJ2-3; d_call: -; cdr3_length: 19
cdr3_aa: CASSLNANLGGRGTDTQYF; cdr3_nt: TGTGCCAGCAGCTTAAACGCAAATCTTGGCGGGAGGGGCACAGATACGCAGTATTTT; clone_size: -; v_call: TRBV7-3; j_call: TRBJ2-3; d_call: TRBD2; cdr3_length: 19
cdr3_aa: CASSTWTRANTEAFF; cdr3_nt: TGTGCCAGCAGTACATGGACAAGGGCGAACACTGAAGCTTTCTTT; clone_size: -; v_call: TRBV6-5; j_call: TRBJ1-1; d_call: -; cdr3_length: 15
cdr3_aa: CASSHGQGNTIYF; cdr3_nt: TGCGCCAGCAGCCACGGACAGGGAAACACCATATATTTT; clone_size: -; v_call: TRBV4-3; j_call: TRBJ1-3; d_call: -; cdr3_length: 13
cdr3_aa: CASSRSQGLGAIGDTQYF; cdr3_nt: TGTGCCAGCAGTCGCTCACAGGGATTGGGAGCAATAGGGGATACGCAGTATTTT; clone_size: few; v_call: TRBV28; j_call: TRBJ2-3; d_call: -; cdr3_length: 18
cdr3_aa: CASSLNRVYGYTF; cdr3_nt: TGTGCCAGCAGCTTAAACAGGGTGTATGGCTACACCTTC; clone_size: -; v_call: TRBV11-3; j_call: TRBJ1-2; d_call: -; cdr3_length: 13
cdr3_aa: CASSSYGMNTEAFF; cdr3_nt: TGTGCCAGCAGCTCGTACGGGATGAACACTGAAGCTTTCTTT; clone_size: -; v_call: TRBV6-5; j_call: TRBJ1-1; d_call: -; cdr3_length: 14
cdr3_aa: CASSLNGGANIQYF; cdr3_nt: TGTGCCAGCAGCTTGAACGGGGGGGCTAACATTCAGTACTTC; clone_size: once; v_call: TRBV7-2; j_call: TRBJ2-4; d_call: TRBD2; cdr3_length: 14
cdr3_aa: CASRKTSGRATDEQFF; cdr3_nt: TGTGCCAGTAGGAAAACTAGCGGGAGGGCCACCGATGAGCAGTTCTTC; clone_size: -; v_call: TRBV19; j_call: TRBJ2-1; d_call: TRBD2; cdr3_length: 16
cdr3_aa: CASSFAVGNTEAFF; cdr3_nt: TGTGCCAGCAGCTTCGCGGTCGGGAACACTGAAGCTTTCTTT; clone_size: -; v_call: TRBV5-4; j_call: TRBJ1-1; d_call: -; cdr3_length: 14
cdr3_aa: CASSSRDRERETQYF; cdr3_nt: TGTGCCAGCAGTTCCCGGGACAGGGAACGAGAGACCCAGTACTTC; clone_size: -; v_call: TRBV25-1; j_call: TRBJ2-5; d_call: TRBD1; cdr3_length: 15
cdr3_aa: CASSLNNKDYGYTF; cdr3_nt: TGTGCCAGCAGTTTGAATAATAAAGATTATGGCTACACCTTC; clone_size: -; v_call: TRBV28; j_call: TRBJ1-2; d_call: -; cdr3_length: 14
cdr3_aa: CASRRGISGNTIYF; cdr3_nt: TGTGCCAGCAGACGAGGGATCTCTGGAAACACCATATATTTT; clone_size: -; v_call: TRBV6-5; j_call: TRBJ1-3; d_call: -; cdr3_length: 14
cdr3_aa: CASSFRVVNEKLFF; cdr3_nt: TGTGCCAGCAGTTTCAGGGTCGTTAATGAAAAACTGTTTTTT; clone_size: -; v_call: TRBV28; j_call: TRBJ1-4; d_call: -; cdr3_length: 14
cdr3_aa: CASSRYGPNEPDTQYF; cdr3_nt: TGCGCCAGCAGCCGATACGGGCCCAACGAGCCAGATACGCAGTATTTT; clone_size: once; v_call: TRBV4-3; j_call: TRBJ2-3; d_call: -; cdr3_length: 16
cdr3_aa: CASSIRRDTEAFF; cdr3_nt: TGTGCCAGTAGTATCAGGAGGGACACTGAAGCTTTCTTT; clone_size: -; v_call: TRBV19; j_call: TRBJ1-1; d_call: -; cdr3_length: 13
cdr3_aa: CASSLGWGYGYTF; cdr3_nt: TGTGCCAGCAGTTTAGGGTGGGGGTATGGCTACACCTTC; clone_size: -; v_call: TRBV28; j_call: TRBJ1-2; d_call: -; cdr3_length: 13
cdr3_aa: CAISDPGTGAYNEQFF; cdr3_nt: TGTGCCATCAGTGACCCTGGGACAGGCGCCTACAATGAGCAGTTCTTC; clone_size: -; v_call: TRBV10-3; j_call: TRBJ2-1; d_call: TRBD1; cdr3_length: 16
cdr3_aa: CAWSVVRGRGEKLFF; cdr3_nt: TGTGCCTGGAGTGTTGTACGGGGGCGGGGTGAAAAACTGTTTTTT; clone_size: -; v_call: TRBV30; j_call: TRBJ1-4; d_call: -; cdr3_length: 15
cdr3_aa: CASSLVGEDTEAFF; cdr3_nt: TGTGCCAGCAGCTTAGTCGGGGAGGACACTGAAGCTTTCTTT; clone_size: -; v_call: TRBV7-2; j_call: TRBJ1-1; d_call: -; cdr3_length: 14
cdr3_aa: CASSTLRGAGNQPQHF; cdr3_nt: TGTGCCAGTAGTACCCTGAGGGGCGCGGGCAATCAGCCCCAGCATTTT; clone_size: -; v_call: TRBV19; j_call: TRBJ1-5; d_call: -; cdr3_length: 16